One and the same sample provided the 5 T cell receptor beta chains below, sequenced in a study of blood T cell repertoires in COVID-19. The protocol was immunoSEQ multiplex PCR, while the TCRdb copy is restricted to in-frame clones and leaves out a portion. The sample shows approximately 330,000 clones, around 89% of them seen only once. Sequences were obtained from peripheral blood. These receptors originate from a woman aged 40 to 50 with COVID-19, enrolled during active disease.

In its sample, this clone was seen a few times. The rearrangement joins TRBV28 to TRBJ1-1; D remains ambiguous. The CDR3 length is 11 residues. V lost 6 bases and J lost 7, with 9 bases in between. The germline V gene encodes CDR1 MDHEN and CDR2 SYDVKM. CDR3 loop: CASRFGVEAFF. The CDR3 DNA is TGTGCCAGCAGATTCGGGGTTGAAGCTTTCTTT.

This sequence joins TRBV19 and TRBJ1-5, with 8 bases identical to TRBD1. Germline CDR1 reads LNHDA; CDR2 reads SQIVND (reference sequence). The CDR3 length is 14 residues. J was trimmed by 7 bases and V by 7 bases; bases with no gene match: 9. The CDR3 nucleotides read TGTGCCAGTAATCCGGACAGGGCTCGGCAGCCCCAGCATTTT. Amino acids: CASNPDRARQPQHF.

This sequence joins TRBV5-6 and TRBJ1-3; no firm D call. The V end lost 5 bases, the J end lost 0 bases, and 6 bases lay between the germline ends. Germline lookup yields CDR1 SGHDT and CDR2 YYEEEE. CDR3 length: 13 amino acids. CDR3 sequence reads: CASRANSGNTIYF. In nucleotides, the CDR3 is TGTGCCAGCAGGGCCAACTCTGGAAACACCATATATTTT.

J is TRBJ2-5 and V is TRBV4-1; D is undetermined. CDR3 size: 15 residues. In germline, CDR1 is MGHRA, CDR2 YSYEKL. The V gene lost 1 base and the J gene lost 6 bases, with 15 bases spanning the gap. The CDR3 here is CASSQGEGSSQTQYF. The CDR3, as DNA: TGCGCCAGCAGCCAAGGTGAAGGTAGCTCCCAGACCCAGTACTTC.

The chain carries TRBV28 and TRBJ1-2; weak D call: TRBD1 (6 bases). The CDR3 runs 13 residues. CDR1 is MDHEN and CDR2 is SYDVKM in the germline V gene. The V end lost 6 bases, the J end lost 3 bases, and 11 bases lay between the germline ends. The DNA of the CDR3 is TGTGCCAGCAGACCACAGGGTGACTATGGCTACACCTTC. Translating it yields CASRPQGDYGYTF.